This is a list of T cell receptor beta chains from one sample in a study of chemoradiotherapy in HPV16-positive cancers. Clones were read by immunoSEQ multiplex PCR, and TCRdb kept only the in-frame ones, dropping some. The sample lists thousands of clones, roughly 90% occurring once. The sample consisted of tumor tissue, taken from a patient who underwent chemoradiotherapy. These receptors all come from a human donor with HPV-associated anogenital cancer. The CDR3 runs from the conserved cysteine through the conserved F or W. Each record gives: J gene, D gene, V gene, clone size, CDR3 length, CDR3 DNA, CDR3 protein. The D gene is left open where the match is weak. Expanded clones get a size class; other rows say once, few or many, or leave the size out.

>TRBJ1-3|-|TRBV7-8|-|14
TGTGCCAGCAGTATAGTAGGGGGTGGAAACACCATATATTTT
CASSIVGGGNTIYF
>TRBJ2-2|-|TRBV28|-|15
TGTGCCAGCAGCCGAAGCCAGGAGCTTACCGGGGAGCTGTTTTTT
CASSRSQELTGELFF
>TRBJ1-1|-|TRBV2|-|13
TGTGCCAGCAGCGGGACACCGAACACTGAAGCTTTCTTT
CASSGTPNTEAFF
>TRBJ2-5|TRBD2|TRBV7-2|-|16
TGTGCCAGCAGCTTAGGGGCTAGCGGGGGACAAGAGACCCAGTACTTC
CASSLGASGGQETQYF
>TRBJ1-3|-|TRBV19|-|13
TGTGCCAGTAGACAGGGCTCTGGAAACACCATATATTTT
CASRQGSGNTIYF
>TRBJ1-1|-|TRBV15|once|14
TGTGCCACCAGCAGAGGATTCGGTGGCACTGAAGCTTTCTTT
CATSRGFGGTEAFF
>TRBJ2-7|TRBD1|TRBV11-2|few|14
TGTGCCAGCAGCCTCTCGACAGGGGGCGAAGAGCAGTACTTC
CASSLSTGGEEQYF
>TRBJ1-1|TRBD1|TRBV9|once|14
TGTGCCAGCAGCGTAGGTCAGGGGGCAACTGAAGCTTTCTTT
CASSVGQGATEAFF
>TRBJ2-6|-|TRBV6-4|-|14
TGTGCCAGCAGTACTGATTCTGGGGCCAACGTCCTGACTTTC
CASSTDSGANVLTF
>TRBJ2-3|-|TRBV7-2|-|15
TGTGCCAGCAGCTTAATGAGCGCAAGCACAGATACGCAGTATTTT
CASSLMSASTDTQYF
>TRBJ1-3|-|TRBV7-6|-|14
TGTGCCAGCAGCCGCGCGCACTCTGGAAACACCATATATTTT
CASSRAHSGNTIYF
>TRBJ1-5|-|TRBV28|-|16
TGTGCCAGCAGTACCATGGACAGCCATAGCAATCAGCCCCAGCATTTT
CASSTMDSHSNQPQHF
>TRBJ2-7|-|TRBV4-3|-|16
TGCGCCAGCAGCCAAGATCGGCGGGGTGGGTCCCTCGAGCAGTACTTC
CASSQDRRGGSLEQYF
>TRBJ2-1|-|TRBV6-1|-|13
TGTGCCAGCAGTGAAGTAGGGCACAATGAGCAGTTCTTC
CASSEVGHNEQFF
>TRBJ1-1|-|TRBV2|-|13
TGTGCCAGCAGTATGGGGGAGAACACTGAAGCTTTCTTT
CASSMGENTEAFF
>TRBJ2-6|-|TRBV10-3|once|16
TGTGCCATCGGCCGGGACTCGATCTCTGGGGCCAACGTCCTGACTTTC
CAIGRDSISGANVLTF
>TRBJ1-4|-|TRBV4-3|-|13
TGCGCCAGCAGCCAAGACCGCAGGGAAAAACTGTTTTTT
CASSQDRREKLFF
>TRBJ2-2|-|TRBV7-9|once|15
TGTGCCAGCAGCCTCTCGGGCCCCCACACCGGGGAGCTGTTTTTT
CASSLSGPHTGELFF
>TRBJ1-2|-|TRBV19|-|12
TGTGCCAGTAGGCCAGTGGGCTATGGCTACACCTTC
CASRPVGYGYTF
>TRBJ2-1|-|TRBV7-2|-|12
TGTGCCAGCAGCACTATAGGAAATGAGCAGTTCTTC
CASSTIGNEQFF
>TRBJ2-3|TRBD2|TRBV19|-|17
TGTGCCAGTAGTCCTTCACTAGCGGGAGGTCACACAGATACGCAGTATTTT
CASSPSLAGGHTDTQYF
>TRBJ2-2|-|TRBV19|-|13
TGTGCCAGTAGTACCCAGCTAGACGGGGAGCTGTTTTTT
CASSTQLDGELFF
>TRBJ2-1|-|TRBV28|-|15
TGTGCCAGCAGTTTGGACAGAATCTCCTACAATGAGCAGTTCTTC
CASSLDRISYNEQFF
>TRBJ1-5|-|TRBV5-6|-|14
TGTGCCAGCAGCTTGTACAGGCTCAATCAGCCCCAGCATTTT
CASSLYRLNQPQHF
>TRBJ2-1|-|TRBV5-1|-|14
TGCGCCAGCAGCTTGGCCGCACAGGGCAATGAGCAGTTCTTC
CASSLAAQGNEQFF
>TRBJ1-2|TRBD1|TRBV7-9|-|14
TGTGCCAGCAGCCGTGGGACAGTCGCCTATGGCTACACCTTC
CASSRGTVAYGYTF
>TRBJ2-2|-|TRBV28|-|16
TGTGCCAGCACCTCCCTAACGGGGGGCGAGAGGGGGGAGCTGTTTTTT
CASTSLTGGERGELFF
>TRBJ1-2|TRBD1|TRBV7-6|-|16
TGTGCCAGCAGCTCCAGGACAGGGGGGATGTTGGGTGGCTACACCTTC
CASSSRTGGMLGGYTF
>TRBJ1-1|-|TRBV9|-|14
TGTGCCAGCAGCGTTGGGATTCAGAACACTGAAGCTTTCTTT
CASSVGIQNTEAFF
>TRBJ2-5|-|TRBV4-3|-|13
TGCGCCAGCAGCCAGGGGTTTCAAGAGACCCAGTACTTC
CASSQGFQETQYF
>TRBJ2-3|TRBD2|TRBV11-3|-|16
TGTGCCAGCAGTTCCTCGGGACTAGCGGGCACAGATACGCAGTATTTT
CASSSSGLAGTDTQYF
>TRBJ2-5|TRBD1|TRBV14|once|15
TGTGCCAGCAGCCGGAACAGGGGTCTCGGAGAAGCCCAGTACTTC
CASSRNRGLGEAQYF
>TRBJ1-2|TRBD1|TRBV28|-|15
TGTGCCAGCAGTTTATCGGGACAGGATAACTATGGCTACACCTTC
CASSLSGQDNYGYTF
>TRBJ2-2|-|TRBV7-2|-|14
TGTGCCAGCAGCTTTTTCAGTCAGGGGTTGGAGCTGTTTTTT
CASSFFSQGLELFF
>TRBJ2-7|TRBD2|TRBV9|-|14
TGTGCCAGCAGCGGACAGCTAGCGGGAGGCGAGCAGTACTTC
CASSGQLAGGEQYF
>TRBJ1-1|TRBD1|TRBV5-4|-|13
TGTGCCAGCAGCGACAGGGTGAACACTGAAGCTTTCTTT
CASSDRVNTEAFF
>TRBJ2-3|-|TRBV30|-|13
TGTGCCTGGAGTGTACTAGCCCGTGATACGCAGTATTTT
CAWSVLARDTQYF
>TRBJ2-1|TRBD2|TRBV27|-|16
TGTGCCAGCAGACCCCTGGGACTAGCGTGGGACAATGAGCAGTTCTTC
CASRPLGLAWDNEQFF
>TRBJ1-4|-|TRBV5-5|-|15
TGTGCCAGCAGGCCCTTAACAGGGAGCGCAGAAAAACTGTTTTTT
CASRPLTGSAEKLFF
>TRBJ1-6|-|TRBV2|-|14
TGTGCCAGCAGAGTGGCAGGGAGTAATTCACCCCTCCACTTT
CASRVAGSNSPLHF
>TRBJ1-4|-|TRBV2|-|15
TGTGCCAGCAGCTACGGACAGAACTTCAATGAAAAACTGTTTTTT
CASSYGQNFNEKLFF
>TRBJ2-7|TRBD1|TRBV18|-|13
TGTGCCAGCTCACCGGGGACAGATTACGAGCAGTACTTC
CASSPGTDYEQYF
>TRBJ1-2|-|TRBV11-2|-|14
TGTGCCAGCAGCACAGGAGGGGCAGGGGAGGGCTACACCTTC
CASSTGGAGEGYTF
>TRBJ2-7|-|TRBV6-6|-|11
TGTGCCAGCAGCCCAGACCACGAGCAGTACTTC
CASSPDHEQYF
>TRBJ2-1|TRBD2|TRBV11-2|-|13
TGTGCCAGCAGGTACACCCCAGCGGGAGAGCAGTTCTTC
CASRYTPAGEQFF
>TRBJ1-5|-|TRBV30|-|14
TGTGCCTGGGGGCAAGGGGCGCGGGATCAGCCCCAGCATTTT
CAWGQGARDQPQHF
>TRBJ2-1|TRBD1|TRBV7-2|-|13
TGTGCCAGCGGACAGGGTCGAACCAATGAGCAGTTCTTC
CASGQGRTNEQFF
>TRBJ2-3|TRBD2|TRBV6-5|few|15
TGTGCCAGCAAGTTGACTAGCGGGGGCACAGATACGCAGTATTTT
CASKLTSGGTDTQYF
>TRBJ2-2|-|TRBV7-9|-|12
TGTGCCAGCAGCTCCGACGCCGGGGAGCTGTTTTTT
CASSSDAGELFF
>TRBJ1-2|-|TRBV5-1|-|14
TGCGCCAGCAGCTCCCAGGACACCTTCTATGGCTACACCTTC
CASSSQDTFYGYTF
>TRBJ2-7|-|TRBV6-1|-|13
TGTGCCAGCAGATCGTCCCCCCTTTGGGAGCAGTACTTC
CASRSSPLWEQYF
>TRBJ2-1|-|TRBV5-1|-|15
TGCGCCAGCAGCCTGGACTTAAGCTCCTACAATGAGCAGTTCTTC
CASSLDLSSYNEQFF
>TRBJ1-1|-|TRBV6-1|few|14
TGTGCCAGCAGTGCTACCTGGGGGGGCACTGAAGCTTTCTTT
CASSATWGGTEAFF
>TRBJ2-7|-|TRBV7-9|-|12
TGTGCCAGCAGCTTAACCGGGGGTGCGCAGTACTTC
CASSLTGGAQYF